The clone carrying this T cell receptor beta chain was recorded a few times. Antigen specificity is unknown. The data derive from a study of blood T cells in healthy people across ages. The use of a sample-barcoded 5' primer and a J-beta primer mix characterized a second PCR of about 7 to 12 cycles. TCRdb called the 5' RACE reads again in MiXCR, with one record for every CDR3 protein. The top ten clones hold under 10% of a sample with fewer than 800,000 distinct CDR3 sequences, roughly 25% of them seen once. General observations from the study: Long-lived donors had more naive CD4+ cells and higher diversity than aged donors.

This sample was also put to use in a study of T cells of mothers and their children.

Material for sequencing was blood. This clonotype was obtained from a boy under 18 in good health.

CDR3 sequence reads: CASSEATSVRGYEQYF. Written as DNA, the CDR3 is TGTGCCAGCAGTGAAGCGACGAGCGTCAGGGGCTACGAGCAGTACTTC. This sequence joins TRBV2 and TRBJ2-7; D is perhaps TRBD1 (6 bases). The CDR3 sequence is 16 residues long. Germline V gene data show CDR1 as SNHLY and CDR2 as FYNNEI. Trimming removed 0 bases from V and 3 bases from J, with 15 bases in between.